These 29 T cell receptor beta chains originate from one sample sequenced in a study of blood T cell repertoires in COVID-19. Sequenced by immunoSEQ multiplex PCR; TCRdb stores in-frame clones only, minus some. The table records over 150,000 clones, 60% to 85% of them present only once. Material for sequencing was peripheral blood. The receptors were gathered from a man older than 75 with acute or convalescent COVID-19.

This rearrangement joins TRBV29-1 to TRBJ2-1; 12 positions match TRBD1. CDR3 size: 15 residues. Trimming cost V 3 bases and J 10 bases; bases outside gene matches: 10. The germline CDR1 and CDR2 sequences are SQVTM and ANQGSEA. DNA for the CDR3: TGCAGCGTTGATGTCTCGGGACAGGGGGCAGGGGAGCAGTTCTTC. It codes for CSVDVSGQGAGEQFF.

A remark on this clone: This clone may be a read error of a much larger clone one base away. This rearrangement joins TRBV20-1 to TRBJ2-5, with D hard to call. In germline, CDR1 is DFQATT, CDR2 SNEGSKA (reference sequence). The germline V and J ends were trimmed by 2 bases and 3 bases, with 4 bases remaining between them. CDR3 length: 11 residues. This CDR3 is CSARSEETQYF. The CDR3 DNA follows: TGCAGTGCTAGATCCGAAGAGACCCAGTACTTC.

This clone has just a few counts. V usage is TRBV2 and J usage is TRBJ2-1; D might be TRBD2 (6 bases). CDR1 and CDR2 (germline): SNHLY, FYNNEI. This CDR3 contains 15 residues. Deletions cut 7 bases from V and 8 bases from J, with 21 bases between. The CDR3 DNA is TGTGCCAGCACGGGTGGGTTATCTGCGGGGTATGAGCAGTTCTTC. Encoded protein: CASTGGLSAGYEQFF.

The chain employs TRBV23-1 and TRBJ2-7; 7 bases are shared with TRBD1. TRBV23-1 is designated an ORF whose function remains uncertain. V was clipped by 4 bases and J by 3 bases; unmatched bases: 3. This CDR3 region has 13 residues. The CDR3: CASSPRDSYEQYV. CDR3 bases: TGCGCCAGCAGTCCTCGGGACAGCTACGAGCAGTACGTC.

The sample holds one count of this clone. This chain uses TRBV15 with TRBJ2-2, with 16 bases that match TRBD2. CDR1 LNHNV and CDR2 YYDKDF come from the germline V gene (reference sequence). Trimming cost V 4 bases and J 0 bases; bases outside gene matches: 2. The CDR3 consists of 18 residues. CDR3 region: CATSKGLAGGTNTGELFF. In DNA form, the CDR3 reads TGTGCCACCAGCAAGGGACTAGCGGGGGGGACGAACACCGGGGAGCTGTTTTTT.

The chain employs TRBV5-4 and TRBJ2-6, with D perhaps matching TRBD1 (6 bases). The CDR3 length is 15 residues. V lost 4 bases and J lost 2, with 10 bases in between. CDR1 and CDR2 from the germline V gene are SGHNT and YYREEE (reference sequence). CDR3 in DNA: TGTGCCAGCAGCCTAACAGGGACTGGGGCCAACGTCCTGACTTTC. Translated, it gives CASSLTGTGANVLTF.

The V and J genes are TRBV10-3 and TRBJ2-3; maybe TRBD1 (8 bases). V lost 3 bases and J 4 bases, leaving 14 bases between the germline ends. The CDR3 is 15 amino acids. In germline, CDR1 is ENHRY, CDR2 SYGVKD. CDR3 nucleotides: TGTGCCATCAGTGAACAGGGGGGGGGCGCAGATACGCAGTATTTT. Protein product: CAISEQGGGADTQYF.

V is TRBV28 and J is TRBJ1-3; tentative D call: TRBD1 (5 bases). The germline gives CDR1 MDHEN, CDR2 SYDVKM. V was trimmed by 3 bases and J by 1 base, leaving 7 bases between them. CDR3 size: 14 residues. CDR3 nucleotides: TGTGCCAGCAGTTTCCAGGGATCTGGAAACACCATATATTTT. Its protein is CASSFQGSGNTIYF.

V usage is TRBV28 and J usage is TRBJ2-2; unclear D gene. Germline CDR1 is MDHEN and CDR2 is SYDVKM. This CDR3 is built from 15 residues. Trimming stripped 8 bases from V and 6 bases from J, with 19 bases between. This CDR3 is CASGSSAAPAGELFF. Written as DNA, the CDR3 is TGTGCCAGCGGATCCAGCGCGGCTCCTGCCGGGGAGCTGTTTTTT.

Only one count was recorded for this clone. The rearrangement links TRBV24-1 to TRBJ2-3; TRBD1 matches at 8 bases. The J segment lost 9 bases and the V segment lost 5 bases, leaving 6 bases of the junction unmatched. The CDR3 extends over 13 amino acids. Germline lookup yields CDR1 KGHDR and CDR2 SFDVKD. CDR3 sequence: CATSGPTGVTQYF. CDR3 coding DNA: TGTGCCACCAGTGGCCCGACAGGGGTGACGCAGTATTTT.

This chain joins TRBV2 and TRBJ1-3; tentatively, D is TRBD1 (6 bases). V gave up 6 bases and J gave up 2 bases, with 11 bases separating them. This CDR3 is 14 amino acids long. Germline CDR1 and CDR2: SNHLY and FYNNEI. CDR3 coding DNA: TGTGCCAGCAGCGGGCAGGGGCCTGGAAACACCATATATTTT. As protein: CASSGQGPGNTIYF.

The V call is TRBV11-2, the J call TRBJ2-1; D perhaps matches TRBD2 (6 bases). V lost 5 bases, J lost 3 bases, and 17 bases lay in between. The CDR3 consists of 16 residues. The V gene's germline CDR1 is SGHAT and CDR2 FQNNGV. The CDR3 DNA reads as TGTGCCAGCAGCCCTAACCGGGGGACCCACTACAATGAGCAGTTCTTC. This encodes CASSPNRGTHYNEQFF.

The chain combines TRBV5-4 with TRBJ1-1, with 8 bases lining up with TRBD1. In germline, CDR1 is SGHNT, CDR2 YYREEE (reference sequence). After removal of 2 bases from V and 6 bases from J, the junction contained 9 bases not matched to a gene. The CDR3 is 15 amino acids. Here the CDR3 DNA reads TGTGCCAGCAGCTTCCGGGACAGGTACCCAGCTGAAGCTTTCTTT. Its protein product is CASSFRDRYPAEAFF.

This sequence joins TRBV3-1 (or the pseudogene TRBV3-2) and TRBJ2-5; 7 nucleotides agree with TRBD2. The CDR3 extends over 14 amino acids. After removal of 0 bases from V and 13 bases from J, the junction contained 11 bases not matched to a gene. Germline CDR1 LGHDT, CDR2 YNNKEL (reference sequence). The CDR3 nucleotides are TGTGCCAGCAGCCAAGATACTAGCGTATTGTCCCCGTACTTC. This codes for CASSQDTSVLSPYF.

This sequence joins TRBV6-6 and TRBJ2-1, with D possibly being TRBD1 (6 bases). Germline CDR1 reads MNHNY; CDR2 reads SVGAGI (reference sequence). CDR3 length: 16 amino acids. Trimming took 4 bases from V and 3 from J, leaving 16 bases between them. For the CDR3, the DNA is TGTGCCAGCAGTTTGGACAGAGTTGGACTCTACAATGAGCAGTTCTTC. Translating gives CASSLDRVGLYNEQFF.

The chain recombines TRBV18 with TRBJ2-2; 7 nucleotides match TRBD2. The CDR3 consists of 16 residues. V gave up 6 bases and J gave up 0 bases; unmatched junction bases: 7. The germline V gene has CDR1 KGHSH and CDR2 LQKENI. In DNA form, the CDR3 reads TGTGCCAGCTCCCGAAGCCTAGCGGCGAACACCGGGGAGCTGTTTTTT. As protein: CASSRSLAANTGELFF.

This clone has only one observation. The CDR3 sequence: CASSLAGANVLTF. The CDR3 nucleotides are TGTGCCAGCAGCCTAGCTGGGGCCAACGTCCTGACTTTC. The chain has TRBV3-1 (or the pseudogene TRBV3-2) and TRBJ2-6; D remains unclear. The CDR3 covers 13 residues. CDR1 and CDR2 (germline): LGHDT, YNNKEL (reference sequence). Trimming cost V 4 bases and J 2 bases, with 3 bases left between them.

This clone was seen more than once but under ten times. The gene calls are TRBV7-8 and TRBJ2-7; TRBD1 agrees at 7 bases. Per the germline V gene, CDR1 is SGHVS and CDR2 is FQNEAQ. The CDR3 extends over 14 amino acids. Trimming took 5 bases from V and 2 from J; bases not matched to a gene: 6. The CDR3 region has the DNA TGTGCCAGCAGCGCCCGGGACAGCCCCTACGAGCAGTACGTC. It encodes CASSARDSPYEQYV.

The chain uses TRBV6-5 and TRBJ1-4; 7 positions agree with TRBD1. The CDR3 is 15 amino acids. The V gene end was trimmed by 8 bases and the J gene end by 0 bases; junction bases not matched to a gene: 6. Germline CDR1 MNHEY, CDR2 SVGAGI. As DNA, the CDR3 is TGTGCCAGCCTCACAGGGGCTACAACTAATGAAAAACTGTTTTTT. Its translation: CASLTGATTNEKLFF.

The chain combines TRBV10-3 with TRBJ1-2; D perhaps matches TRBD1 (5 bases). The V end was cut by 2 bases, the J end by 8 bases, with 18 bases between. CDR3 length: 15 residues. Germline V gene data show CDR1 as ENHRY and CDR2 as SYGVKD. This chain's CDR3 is CAISEVSQGPPGYTF. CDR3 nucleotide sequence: TGTGCCATCAGTGAGGTTTCGCAGGGTCCCCCCGGCTACACCTTC.

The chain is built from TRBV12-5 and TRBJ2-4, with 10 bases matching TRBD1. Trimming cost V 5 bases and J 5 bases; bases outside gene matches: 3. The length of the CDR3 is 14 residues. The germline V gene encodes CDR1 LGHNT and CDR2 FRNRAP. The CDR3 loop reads CASGPGQGENIQYF. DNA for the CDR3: TGTGCTAGTGGTCCTGGACAGGGGGAAAACATTCAGTACTTC.

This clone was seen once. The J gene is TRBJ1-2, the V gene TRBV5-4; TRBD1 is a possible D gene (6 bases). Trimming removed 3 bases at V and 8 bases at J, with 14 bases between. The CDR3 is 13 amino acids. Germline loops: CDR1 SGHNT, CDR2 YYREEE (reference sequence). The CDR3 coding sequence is TGTGCCAGCAGCTCCTCCGGGGGGCGAGGCTACACCTTC. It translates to CASSSSGGRGYTF.

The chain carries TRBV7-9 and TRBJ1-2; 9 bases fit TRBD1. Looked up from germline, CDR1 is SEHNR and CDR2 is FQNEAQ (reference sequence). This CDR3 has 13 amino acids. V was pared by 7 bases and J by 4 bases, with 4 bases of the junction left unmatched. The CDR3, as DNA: TGTGCCAGCAACACAGGGGGCGCCTATGGCTACACCTTC. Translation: CASNTGGAYGYTF.

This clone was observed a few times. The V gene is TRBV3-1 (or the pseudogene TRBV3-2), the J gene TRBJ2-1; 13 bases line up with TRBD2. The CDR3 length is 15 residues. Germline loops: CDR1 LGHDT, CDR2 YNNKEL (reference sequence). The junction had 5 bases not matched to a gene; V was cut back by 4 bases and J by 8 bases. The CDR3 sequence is CASSRWTSGGDEQFF. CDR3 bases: TGTGCCAGCAGCCGATGGACTAGCGGGGGCGATGAGCAGTTCTTC.

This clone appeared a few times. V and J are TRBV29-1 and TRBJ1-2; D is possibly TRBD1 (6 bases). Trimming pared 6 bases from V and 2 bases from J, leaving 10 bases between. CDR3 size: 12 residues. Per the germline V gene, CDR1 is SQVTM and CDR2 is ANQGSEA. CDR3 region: CSVGQGNYGYTF. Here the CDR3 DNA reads TGCAGCGTGGGGCAGGGGAACTATGGCTACACCTTC.

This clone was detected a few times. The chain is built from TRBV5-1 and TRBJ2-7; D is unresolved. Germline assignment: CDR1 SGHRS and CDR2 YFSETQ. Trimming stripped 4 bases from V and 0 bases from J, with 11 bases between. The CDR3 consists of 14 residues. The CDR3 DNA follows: TGCGCCAGCAGCCCAGGTGGTTACTCCTACGAGCAGTACGTC. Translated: CASSPGGYSYEQYV.

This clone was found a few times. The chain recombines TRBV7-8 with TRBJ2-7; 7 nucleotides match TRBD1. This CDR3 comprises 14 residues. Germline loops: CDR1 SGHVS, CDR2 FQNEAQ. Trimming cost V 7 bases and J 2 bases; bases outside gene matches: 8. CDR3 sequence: CASNRQGPTYEQYV. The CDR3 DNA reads TGTGCCAGCAACCGACAGGGCCCGACCTACGAGCAGTACGTC.

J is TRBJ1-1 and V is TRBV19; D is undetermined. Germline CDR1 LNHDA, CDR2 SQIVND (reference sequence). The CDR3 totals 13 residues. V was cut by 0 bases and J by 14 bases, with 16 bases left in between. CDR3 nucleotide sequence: TGTGCCAGTAGTATAGATGGGTCTTTGGGCGTATTCTTT. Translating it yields CASSIDGSLGVFF. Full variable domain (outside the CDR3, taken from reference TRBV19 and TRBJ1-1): DGGITQSPKYLFRKEGQNVTLSCEQNLNHDAMYWYRQDPGQGLRLIYYSQIVNDFQKGDIAEGYSVSREKKESFPLTVTSAQKNPTAFYLCASSIDGSLGVFFGQGTRLTVV.

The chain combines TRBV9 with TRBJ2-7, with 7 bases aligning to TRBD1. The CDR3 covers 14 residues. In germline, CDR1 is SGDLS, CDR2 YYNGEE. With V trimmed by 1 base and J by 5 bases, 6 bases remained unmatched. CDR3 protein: CASSVRQGGHEQYF. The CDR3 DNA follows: TGTGCCAGCAGCGTAAGACAGGGTGGGCACGAGCAGTACTTC. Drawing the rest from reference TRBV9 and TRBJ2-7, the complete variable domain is DSGVTQTPKHLITATGQRVTLRCSPRSGDLSVYWYQQSLDQGLQFLIQYYNGEERAKGNILERFSAQQFPDLHSELNLSSLELGDSALYFCASSVRQGGHEQYFGPGTRLTVT.